The rows below give T cell receptor beta chains drawn from one sample of a study of blood T cell repertoires in COVID-19. Assay used: immunoSEQ multiplex PCR; TCRdb lists only in-frame clones, some missing. The sample records approximately 260,000 clones, approximately 82% being singletons. The sequencing sample was made of peripheral blood. The receptors shown here come from a man aged 60-69 years who had recovered from COVID-19. Both conserved end residues are part of each CDR3. Each record gives: clone size, J gene, D gene, V gene, CDR3 DNA, CDR3 protein. D genes are given only for firm matches. The listing skips clone size in some rows; elsewhere it reads once, few, many or a size class.

abundance: NA
j_gene: TRBJ1-1
d_gene: NA
v_gene: TRBV20-1
CDR3nt: TGCAGTGCTAGTGGAAGGGCGGGGTCTGAAGCTTTCTTT
CDR3aa: CSASGRAGSEAFF

abundance: few
j_gene: TRBJ1-5
d_gene: TRBD1
v_gene: TRBV2
CDR3nt: TGTGCCAGCAGCGACAGGGGGCTGCCCCAGCATTTT
CDR3aa: CASSDRGLPQHF

abundance: NA
j_gene: TRBJ1-1
d_gene: NA
v_gene: TRBV7-8
CDR3nt: TGTGCCAGCAGCCAACAGAAGAACACTGAAGCTTTCTTT
CDR3aa: CASSQQKNTEAFF

abundance: many
j_gene: TRBJ1-1
d_gene: NA
v_gene: TRBV12-3/TRBV12-4
CDR3nt: TGTGCCAGCAGCGCCTATCCAGCGGAAGCTTTCTTT
CDR3aa: CASSAYPAEAFF

abundance: once
j_gene: TRBJ1-4
d_gene: NA
v_gene: TRBV2
CDR3nt: TGTGCCAGCAGTGAAGATAGGGGTTGGGATGAAAAACTGTTTTTT
CDR3aa: CASSEDRGWDEKLFF

abundance: NA
j_gene: TRBJ2-7
d_gene: TRBD2
v_gene: TRBV20-1
CDR3nt: TGCAGTGCTAGTCAGTCTAGCGGGAACGAGCAGTACTTC
CDR3aa: CSASQSSGNEQYF

abundance: NA
j_gene: TRBJ2-3
d_gene: NA
v_gene: TRBV7-8
CDR3nt: TGTGCCAGCACCTTTACGACGGCCATAGCGCCGGGCGGCACAGATACGCAGTATTTT
CDR3aa: CASTFTTAIAPGGTDTQYF

abundance: NA
j_gene: TRBJ2-7
d_gene: TRBD1
v_gene: TRBV29-1
CDR3nt: TGCAGCGTTGAAGGGGACAGCTCCTACGAGCAGTACTTC
CDR3aa: CSVEGDSSYEQYF

abundance: few
j_gene: TRBJ2-5
d_gene: TRBD2
v_gene: TRBV7-2
CDR3nt: TGTGCCAGCAGCTTGAATAGCGGGGGGGGAGAAGAGACCCAGTACTTC
CDR3aa: CASSLNSGGGEETQYF

abundance: NA
j_gene: TRBJ2-1
d_gene: TRBD2
v_gene: TRBV7-3
CDR3nt: TGTGCCAGCAGCCCAGGACTAGCGGGGAGCGGGAGTATTGAGCAGTTCTTC
CDR3aa: CASSPGLAGSGSIEQFF

abundance: NA
j_gene: TRBJ1-6
d_gene: NA
v_gene: TRBV6-5
CDR3nt: TGTGCCAGCAGTTCTGAGGGACCCCTCCACTTT
CDR3aa: CASSSEGPLHF

abundance: few
j_gene: TRBJ1-5
d_gene: NA
v_gene: TRBV6-6
CDR3nt: TGTGCCAGCAGTTACACTAATCAGCCCCAGCATTTT
CDR3aa: CASSYTNQPQHF

abundance: NA
j_gene: TRBJ1-1
d_gene: NA
v_gene: TRBV19
CDR3nt: TGTGCCAGTAAAAACAGCATTCCCGGGAATGAAGCTTTCTTT
CDR3aa: CASKNSIPGNEAFF

abundance: once
j_gene: TRBJ1-5
d_gene: NA
v_gene: TRBV19
CDR3nt: TGTGCCAGTAGTGAGGGACATTCCCAGCCCCAGCATTTT
CDR3aa: CASSEGHSQPQHF

abundance: few
j_gene: TRBJ2-7
d_gene: NA
v_gene: TRBV24-1
CDR3nt: TGTGCCACCGAACAGAACTACGAGCAGTACTTC
CDR3aa: CATEQNYEQYF

abundance: once
j_gene: TRBJ2-3
d_gene: TRBD2
v_gene: TRBV24-1
CDR3nt: TGTGCCACCTCAGAAGCGGGGGGTTTAGATACGCAGTATTTT
CDR3aa: CATSEAGGLDTQYF

abundance: NA
j_gene: TRBJ2-2
d_gene: TRBD2
v_gene: TRBV10-1
CDR3nt: TGCGCCAGCAGTGAGTCGTCTCTAGCGGGTTCATCCGGGGAGCTGTTTTTT
CDR3aa: CASSESSLAGSSGELFF

abundance: NA
j_gene: TRBJ2-7
d_gene: NA
v_gene: TRBV19
CDR3nt: TGTGCCAGTAGTATAGAGGCCAGGGACGAGCAGTACTTC
CDR3aa: CASSIEARDEQYF

abundance: NA
j_gene: TRBJ2-1
d_gene: NA
v_gene: TRBV20-1
CDR3nt: TGCAGTGCTAGTCCCCCCCTCCGGAGCTCCTACAATGAGCAGTTCTTC
CDR3aa: CSASPPLRSSYNEQFF

abundance: NA
j_gene: TRBJ2-3
d_gene: TRBD2
v_gene: TRBV5-1
CDR3nt: TGCGCCAGCAGCCAAGTTAGCGGGGGCACAGATACGCAGTATTTT
CDR3aa: CASSQVSGGTDTQYF

abundance: NA
j_gene: TRBJ1-1
d_gene: NA
v_gene: TRBV27
CDR3nt: TGTGCCAGCAGTTACAGTGAAAGGACTGAAGCTTTCTTT
CDR3aa: CASSYSERTEAFF

abundance: once
j_gene: TRBJ1-4
d_gene: TRBD1
v_gene: TRBV5-5
CDR3nt: TGTGCCAGCAGCCTTTGGACAGGGGCCGAAAAACTGTTTTTT
CDR3aa: CASSLWTGAEKLFF

abundance: NA
j_gene: TRBJ2-2
d_gene: NA
v_gene: TRBV5-1
CDR3nt: TGCGCCAGCGCCCGGGACGGGGGTATTTCCGGGGAGCTGTTTTTT
CDR3aa: CASARDGGISGELFF

abundance: NA
j_gene: TRBJ1-5
d_gene: TRBD1
v_gene: TRBV7-2
CDR3nt: TGTGCCAGCAGCTTGACAGGGGGTAGGTCCAATCAGCCCCAGCATTTT
CDR3aa: CASSLTGGRSNQPQHF

abundance: NA
j_gene: TRBJ2-1
d_gene: TRBD2
v_gene: TRBV7-6
CDR3nt: TGTGCCAGCAGCTTACGGGGGGGGAGCTCCTACAATGAGCAGTTCTTC
CDR3aa: CASSLRGGSSYNEQFF

abundance: few
j_gene: TRBJ1-4
d_gene: NA
v_gene: TRBV6-5
CDR3nt: TGTGCCAGCAGTTCCCTCGGGACTGGGAGTGAAAAACTGTTTTTT
CDR3aa: CASSSLGTGSEKLFF

abundance: NA
j_gene: TRBJ1-3
d_gene: NA
v_gene: TRBV11-3
CDR3nt: TGTGCCAGCAGCCCAAACTCTGGAAACACCATATATTTT
CDR3aa: CASSPNSGNTIYF

abundance: once
j_gene: TRBJ2-1
d_gene: NA
v_gene: TRBV2
CDR3nt: TGTGCCAGCAGTAGCGGGTACTCCTACAATGAGCAGTTCTTC
CDR3aa: CASSSGYSYNEQFF

abundance: few
j_gene: TRBJ1-6
d_gene: NA
v_gene: TRBV3-1/TRBV3-2
CDR3nt: TGTGCCAGCAGCACTCCCGGACTACCACCCCTCCACTTT
CDR3aa: CASSTPGLPPLHF

abundance: NA
j_gene: TRBJ2-2
d_gene: TRBD2
v_gene: TRBV18
CDR3nt: TGTGCCAGCTCACAGGGACTAGCGGGAGGAACGAACACCGGGGAGCTGTTTTTT
CDR3aa: CASSQGLAGGTNTGELFF

abundance: few
j_gene: TRBJ2-7
d_gene: TRBD1
v_gene: TRBV28
CDR3nt: TGTGCCAGCAGTTTATCGAGACAGGGTGGATACGAGCAGTACTTC
CDR3aa: CASSLSRQGGYEQYF

abundance: NA
j_gene: TRBJ1-2
d_gene: NA
v_gene: TRBV6-5
CDR3nt: TGTGCCAGCAGCAACAGGGACATCAATGGCTACACCTTC
CDR3aa: CASSNRDINGYTF

abundance: NA
j_gene: TRBJ1-1
d_gene: NA
v_gene: TRBV2
CDR3nt: TGTGCCAGCGCGGGTATGAACACTGAAGCTTTCTTT
CDR3aa: CASAGMNTEAFF

abundance: NA
j_gene: TRBJ2-5
d_gene: TRBD2
v_gene: TRBV2
CDR3nt: TGTGCCAGCAGGACTAGCGGGAGGGGGGAGACCCAGTACTTC
CDR3aa: CASRTSGRGETQYF

abundance: NA
j_gene: TRBJ2-1
d_gene: TRBD2
v_gene: TRBV6-4
CDR3nt: TGTGCCAGCAGTGAGCTGCCTAGCGGGAGTCCCGCGGGTGAGCAGTTCTTC
CDR3aa: CASSELPSGSPAGEQFF

abundance: NA
j_gene: TRBJ2-2
d_gene: TRBD2
v_gene: TRBV2
CDR3nt: TGTGCCAGCAGCCGTGGACTAGCGGGAGGGCCTTCGAACACCGGGGAGCTGTTTTTT
CDR3aa: CASSRGLAGGPSNTGELFF

abundance: NA
j_gene: TRBJ1-6
d_gene: NA
v_gene: TRBV5-4
CDR3nt: TGTGCCAGCAGCTTTGGTACATCGTCTTCACCCCTCCACTTT
CDR3aa: CASSFGTSSSPLHF

abundance: NA
j_gene: TRBJ2-2
d_gene: NA
v_gene: TRBV19
CDR3nt: TGTGCCACTAAGGACACTAACACCGGGGAGCTGTTTTTT
CDR3aa: CATKDTNTGELFF

abundance: NA
j_gene: TRBJ2-5
d_gene: TRBD1
v_gene: TRBV5-1
CDR3nt: TGCGCCAGCAGTATGCAGGGGGCCTCGGAGACCCAGTACTTC
CDR3aa: CASSMQGASETQYF

abundance: NA
j_gene: TRBJ2-2
d_gene: TRBD2
v_gene: TRBV5-4
CDR3nt: TGTGCCAGCAGCTTAGCGGGGGGGCCTTCTGCCGGGGAGCTGTTTTTT
CDR3aa: CASSLAGGPSAGELFF

abundance: NA
j_gene: TRBJ1-2
d_gene: NA
v_gene: TRBV2
CDR3nt: TGTGCCAGCAGCAGGACCGAGGGAAGTGGCTACACCTTC
CDR3aa: CASSRTEGSGYTF

abundance: NA
j_gene: TRBJ1-2
d_gene: TRBD1
v_gene: TRBV10-3
CDR3nt: TGTGCCATCAGTGAGTCGATTGGGGACAGGACGGGCTATGGCTACACCTTC
CDR3aa: CAISESIGDRTGYGYTF

abundance: NA
j_gene: TRBJ1-5
d_gene: NA
v_gene: TRBV15
CDR3nt: TGTGCCACCAGCAGACCCGGGGGGCAGGGTGCGGGTCAGCCCCAGCATTTT
CDR3aa: CATSRPGGQGAGQPQHF

abundance: NA
j_gene: TRBJ1-5
d_gene: NA
v_gene: TRBV4-1
CDR3nt: TGCGCCAGCAGCCAAGATCCGAATCAGCCCCAGCATTTT
CDR3aa: CASSQDPNQPQHF

abundance: NA
j_gene: TRBJ2-2
d_gene: NA
v_gene: TRBV5-1
CDR3nt: TGCGCCAGCAGCCTAGGGGTTGGCGGGGAGCTGTTTTTT
CDR3aa: CASSLGVGGELFF

abundance: NA
j_gene: TRBJ2-1
d_gene: NA
v_gene: TRBV6-6
CDR3nt: TGTGCCAGCAGTGCCAGTGCTTTTTTAGAGCAGTTCTTC
CDR3aa: CASSASAFLEQFF

abundance: NA
j_gene: TRBJ2-1
d_gene: TRBD1
v_gene: TRBV28
CDR3nt: TGTGCCAGCAGCTTGGAAGGGACAGGGAGCAGTTTACGGTTCTTC
CDR3aa: CASSLEGTGSSLRFF

abundance: NA
j_gene: TRBJ2-1
d_gene: NA
v_gene: TRBV18
CDR3nt: TGTGCCAGCTCACCGAACTTGAATGAGCAGTTCTTC
CDR3aa: CASSPNLNEQFF

abundance: NA
j_gene: TRBJ2-1
d_gene: NA
v_gene: TRBV6-5
CDR3nt: TGTGCCAGCAGTCAACTAGGTCGAGGCGATGAGCAGTTCTTC
CDR3aa: CASSQLGRGDEQFF

abundance: NA
j_gene: TRBJ2-1
d_gene: TRBD2
v_gene: TRBV13
CDR3nt: TGTGCCAGCAGCACCGGTAGCGGGAGAAAGGGTGAGCAGTTCTTC
CDR3aa: CASSTGSGRKGEQFF